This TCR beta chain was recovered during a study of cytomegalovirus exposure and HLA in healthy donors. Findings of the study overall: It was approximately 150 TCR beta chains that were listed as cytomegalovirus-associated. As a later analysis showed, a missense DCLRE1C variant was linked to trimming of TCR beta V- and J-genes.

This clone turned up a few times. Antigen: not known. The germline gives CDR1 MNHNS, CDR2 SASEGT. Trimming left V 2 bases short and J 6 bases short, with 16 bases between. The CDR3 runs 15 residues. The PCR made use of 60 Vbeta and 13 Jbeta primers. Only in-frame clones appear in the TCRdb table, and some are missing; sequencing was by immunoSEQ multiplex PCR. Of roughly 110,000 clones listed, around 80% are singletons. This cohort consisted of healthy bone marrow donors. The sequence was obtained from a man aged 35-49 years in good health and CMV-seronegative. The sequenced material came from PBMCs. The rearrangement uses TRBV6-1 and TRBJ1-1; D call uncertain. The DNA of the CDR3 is TGTGCCAGCAGTGAAAGAGCGGGAAGTTGGTCTGAAGCTTTCTTT. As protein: CASSERAGSWSEAFF.